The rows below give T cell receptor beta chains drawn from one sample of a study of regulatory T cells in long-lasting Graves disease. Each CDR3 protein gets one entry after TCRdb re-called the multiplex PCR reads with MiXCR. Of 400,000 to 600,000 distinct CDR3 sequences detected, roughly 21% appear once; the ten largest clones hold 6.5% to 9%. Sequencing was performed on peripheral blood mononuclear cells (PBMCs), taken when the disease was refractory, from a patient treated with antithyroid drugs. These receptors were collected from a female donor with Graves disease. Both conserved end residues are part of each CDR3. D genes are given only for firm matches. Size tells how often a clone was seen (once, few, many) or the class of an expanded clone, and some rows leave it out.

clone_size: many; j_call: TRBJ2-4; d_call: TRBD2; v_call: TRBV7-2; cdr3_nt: TGTGCCAGCTCGAGGGAGGGTTTAGCCAAAAACATTCAGTACTTC; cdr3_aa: CASSREGLAKNIQYF
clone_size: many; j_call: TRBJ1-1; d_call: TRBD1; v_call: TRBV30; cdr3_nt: TGTGCCTGGAGTGTAGGGACAGCCAACACTGAAGCTTTCTTT; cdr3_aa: CAWSVGTANTEAFF
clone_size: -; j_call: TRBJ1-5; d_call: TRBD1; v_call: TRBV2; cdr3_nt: TGTGCCATCGGACAGGGGCCCCAGCCCCAGCATTTT; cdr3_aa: CAIGQGPQPQHF
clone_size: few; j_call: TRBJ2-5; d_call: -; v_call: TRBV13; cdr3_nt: TGTGCCAGCAGCCCCCGGACAGAAGCTTGGGGGACCCAGTACTTC; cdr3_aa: CASSPRTEAWGTQYF
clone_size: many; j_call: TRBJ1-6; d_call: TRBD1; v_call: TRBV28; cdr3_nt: TGTGCCAGCAGTCCCACCCAGGGGGCTCACAGGCCCCTCCACTTT; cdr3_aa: CASSPTQGAHRPLHF
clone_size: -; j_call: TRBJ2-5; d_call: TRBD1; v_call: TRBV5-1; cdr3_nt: TGCGCCAGCAGGGTGACAGGGGGATACCAAGAGACCCAGTACTTC; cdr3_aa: CASRVTGGYQETQYF
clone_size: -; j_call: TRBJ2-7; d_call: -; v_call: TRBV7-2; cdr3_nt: TGTGCCAGCAGCTATCTCGGGTCCCCACTGGTCTACGAGCAGTACTTC; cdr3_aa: CASSYLGSPLVYEQYF
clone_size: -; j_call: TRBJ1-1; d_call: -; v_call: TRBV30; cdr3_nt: TGTGCCTGGGGGAGCGTCACTGAAGCTTTCTTT; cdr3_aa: CAWGSVTEAFF
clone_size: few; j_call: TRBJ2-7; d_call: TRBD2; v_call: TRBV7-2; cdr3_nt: TGTGCCAGCAGCTTAAGGGAGGGCCAGACCTACGAGCAGTACTTC; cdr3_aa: CASSLREGQTYEQYF
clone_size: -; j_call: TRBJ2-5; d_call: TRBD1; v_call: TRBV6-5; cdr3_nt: TGTGCCAGCAGTTACCGGGACAGGGGGCCTCGGGAGACCCAGTACTTC; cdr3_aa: CASSYRDRGPRETQYF
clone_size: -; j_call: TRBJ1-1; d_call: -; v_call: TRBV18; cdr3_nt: TGTGCCAGCTCCCGCGCCGCAACAGTGAACACTGAAGCTTTCTTT; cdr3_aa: CASSRAATVNTEAFF
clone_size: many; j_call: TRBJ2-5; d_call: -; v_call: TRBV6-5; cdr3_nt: TGTGCCAGCAGTTTTCCGGGACCCAAAGAGACCCAGTACTTC; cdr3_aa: CASSFPGPKETQYF
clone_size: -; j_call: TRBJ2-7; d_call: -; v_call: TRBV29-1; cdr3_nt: TGCAGCGTTGCGAAGTTGGTTCCCCCCTCCGAGCAGTACTTC; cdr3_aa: CSVAKLVPPSEQYF
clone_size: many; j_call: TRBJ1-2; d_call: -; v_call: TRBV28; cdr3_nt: TGTGCCAGCAGCTCCCTTTCCTGGGCCGCTGCGGGCTATGGCTACACCTTC; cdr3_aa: CASSSLSWAAAGYGYTF
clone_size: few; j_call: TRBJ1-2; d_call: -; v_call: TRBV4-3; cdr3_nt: TGCGCCAGCAGCGAAACGAGGGCAACTAACTATGGCTACACCTTC; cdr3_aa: CASSETRATNYGYTF
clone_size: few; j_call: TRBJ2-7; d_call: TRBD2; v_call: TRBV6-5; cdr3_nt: TGTGCCAGCAGTTACGGCCTAGCGGAAACAACCTACGAGCAGTACTTC; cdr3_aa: CASSYGLAETTYEQYF
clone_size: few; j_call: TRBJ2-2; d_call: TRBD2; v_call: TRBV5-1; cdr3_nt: TGCGCCAGCAGCTTGGAGGCTAGCGGGAGGACCAACACCGGGGAGCTGTTTTTT; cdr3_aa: CASSLEASGRTNTGELFF
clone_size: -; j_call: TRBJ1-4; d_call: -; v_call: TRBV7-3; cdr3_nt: TGTGCCAGCAGCTTAAGCCGTAATGAAAAACTGTTTTTT; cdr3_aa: CASSLSRNEKLFF
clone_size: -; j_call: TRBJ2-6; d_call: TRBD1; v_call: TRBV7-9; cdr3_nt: TGTGCCAGCAGCTTTTACCGGGACAGCTTCGACGGGGCCAACGTCCTGACTTTC; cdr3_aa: CASSFYRDSFDGANVLTF
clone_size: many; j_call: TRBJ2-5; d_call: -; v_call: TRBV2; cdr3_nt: TGTGCCAGCAGTGAGACCAGACAAGAGACCCAGTACTTC; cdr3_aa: CASSETRQETQYF
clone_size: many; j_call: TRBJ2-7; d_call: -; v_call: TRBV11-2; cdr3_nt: TGTGCCAGCAGCAACACCGCCGACGAGCAGTACTTC; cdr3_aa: CASSNTADEQYF
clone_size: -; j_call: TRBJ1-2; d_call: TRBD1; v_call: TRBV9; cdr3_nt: TGTGCCAGCAGCCCGAGACAGGGCCCAAATGGCTACACCTTC; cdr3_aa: CASSPRQGPNGYTF
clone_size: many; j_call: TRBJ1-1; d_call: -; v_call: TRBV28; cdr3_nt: TGTGCCAGCAGTTTCCGGAGGCTAGTGAACACTGAAGCTTTCTTT; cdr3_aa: CASSFRRLVNTEAFF
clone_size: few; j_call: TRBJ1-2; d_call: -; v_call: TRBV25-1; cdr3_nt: TGTGCCAGCAGTGAGGGGGGAGTAGGAGCGGACTATGGCTACACCTTC; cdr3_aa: CASSEGGVGADYGYTF
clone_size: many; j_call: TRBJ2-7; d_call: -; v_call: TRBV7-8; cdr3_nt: TGTGCCAGCGGGAGGAGGGAGAGCTCCTACGAGCAGTACTTC; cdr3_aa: CASGRRESSYEQYF
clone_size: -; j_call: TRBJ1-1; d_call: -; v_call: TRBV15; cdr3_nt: TGTGCCACCAGCACCTCTACCACTGAAGCTTTCTTT; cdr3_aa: CATSTSTTEAFF
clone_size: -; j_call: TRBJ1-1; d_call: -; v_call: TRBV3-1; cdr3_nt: TGTGCCAGCAGCCAAGGGGTGCGAACTGAAGCTTTCTTT; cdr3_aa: CASSQGVRTEAFF
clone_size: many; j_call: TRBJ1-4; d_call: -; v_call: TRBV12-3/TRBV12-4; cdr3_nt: TGTGCCAGCAGTCCACCGGGGGAATATAATGAAAAACTGTTTTTT; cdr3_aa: CASSPPGEYNEKLFF
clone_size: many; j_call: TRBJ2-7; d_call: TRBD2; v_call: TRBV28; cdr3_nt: TGTGCCAGCTCGGCAGGGCTAGCGGGTACTTACGAGCAGTACTTC; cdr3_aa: CASSAGLAGTYEQYF
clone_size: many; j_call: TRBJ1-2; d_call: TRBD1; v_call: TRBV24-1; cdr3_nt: TGTGCCACCAGTGATGGCCCAGACAGGGAGGTTCATGGCTACACCTTC; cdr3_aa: CATSDGPDREVHGYTF
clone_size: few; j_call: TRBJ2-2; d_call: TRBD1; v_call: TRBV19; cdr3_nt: TGTGCCAGTAGTACCCTACAGGGACAGGGGACCGGGGAGCTGTTTTTT; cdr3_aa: CASSTLQGQGTGELFF
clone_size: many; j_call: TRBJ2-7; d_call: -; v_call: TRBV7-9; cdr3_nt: TGTGCCAGCAGCTTACCGGGGATGGAAGAGCAGTACTTC; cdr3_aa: CASSLPGMEEQYF
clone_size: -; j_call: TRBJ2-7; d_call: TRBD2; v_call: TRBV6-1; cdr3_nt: TGTGCCAGCAGTGAATTAGGACTAGCGGAGTACTTC; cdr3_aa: CASSELGLAEYF
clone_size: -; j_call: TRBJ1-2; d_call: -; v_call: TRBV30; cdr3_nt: TGTGCAGGGAGGGCAGCTAACTATGGCTACACCTTC; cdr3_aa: CAGRAANYGYTF
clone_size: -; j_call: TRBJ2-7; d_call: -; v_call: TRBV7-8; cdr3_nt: TGTGCCAGCAGCCCGGACAGCATCTACGAGCAGTACTTC; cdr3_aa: CASSPDSIYEQYF
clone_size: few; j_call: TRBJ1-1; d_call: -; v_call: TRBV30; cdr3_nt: TGTGCCTGGAGCCCTCCACGGGGGACTGAAGCTTTCTTT; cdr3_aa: CAWSPPRGTEAFF
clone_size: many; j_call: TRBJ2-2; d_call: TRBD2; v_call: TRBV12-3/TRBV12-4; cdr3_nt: TGTGCCAGCACTAGCGGGAGTTTCGAAACCGGGGAGCTGTTTTTT; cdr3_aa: CASTSGSFETGELFF
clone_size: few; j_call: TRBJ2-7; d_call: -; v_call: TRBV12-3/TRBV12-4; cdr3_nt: TGTGCCAGCAGCAATTCACAGGGAGACGAGCAGTACTTC; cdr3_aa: CASSNSQGDEQYF
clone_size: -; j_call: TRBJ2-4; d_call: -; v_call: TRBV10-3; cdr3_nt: TGTGCCATCAGTGGCGGACAGCAAAACATTCAGTACTTC; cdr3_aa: CAISGGQQNIQYF
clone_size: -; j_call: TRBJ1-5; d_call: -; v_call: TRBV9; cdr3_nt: TGTGCCAGCAGCGTAGGTCGGAGCCTCAATCAGCCCCAGCATTTT; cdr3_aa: CASSVGRSLNQPQHF
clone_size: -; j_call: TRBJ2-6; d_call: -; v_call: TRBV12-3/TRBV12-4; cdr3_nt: TGTGCCAGCAGTTTCTCGGGGGCTGGGGCCAACGTCCTGACTTTC; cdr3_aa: CASSFSGAGANVLTF
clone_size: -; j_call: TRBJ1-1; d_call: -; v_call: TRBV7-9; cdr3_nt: TGTGCCAGCAGCTTACCGTGGGGGGAAGCTTTCTTT; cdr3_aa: CASSLPWGEAFF
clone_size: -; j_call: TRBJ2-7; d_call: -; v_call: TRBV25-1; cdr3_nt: TGTGCCAGTGGGGACTTTTTCGAGCAGTACTTC; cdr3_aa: CASGDFFEQYF
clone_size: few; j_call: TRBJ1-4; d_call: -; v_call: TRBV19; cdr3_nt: TGTGCCAGTAGTATAGCGGCCGCAACTAATGAAAAACTGTTTTTT; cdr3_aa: CASSIAAATNEKLFF
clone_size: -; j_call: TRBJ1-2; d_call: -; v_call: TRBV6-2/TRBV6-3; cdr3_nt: TGTGCCAGCAGTGATACAGCCAACTATGGCTACACCTTC; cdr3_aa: CASSDTANYGYTF
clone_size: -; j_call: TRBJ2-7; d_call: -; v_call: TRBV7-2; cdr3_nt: TGTGCCAGCAGCTTAGGCCCCCTAGGAGCAGGCAACGAGCAGTACTTC; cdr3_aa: CASSLGPLGAGNEQYF
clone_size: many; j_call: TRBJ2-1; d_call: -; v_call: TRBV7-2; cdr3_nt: TGTGCCAGCAGCTTAGGGCTAGCGACCAATGAGCAGTTCTTC; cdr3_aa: CASSLGLATNEQFF
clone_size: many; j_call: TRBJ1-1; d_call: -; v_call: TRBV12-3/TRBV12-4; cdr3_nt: TGTGCCAGCAGTTTACGCGGCAGGGGACTGAACACTGAAGCTTTCTTT; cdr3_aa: CASSLRGRGLNTEAFF
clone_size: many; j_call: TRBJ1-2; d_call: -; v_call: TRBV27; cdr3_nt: TGTGCCAGCAGTTTAGGAGGACGAGGTCGCAACTATGGCTACACCTTC; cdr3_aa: CASSLGGRGRNYGYTF
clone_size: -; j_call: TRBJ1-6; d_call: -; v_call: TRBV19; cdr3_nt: TGTGCCAGTAGTATAAGATCCAGTAATAATTCACCCCTCCACTTT; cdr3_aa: CASSIRSSNNSPLHF